This T cell receptor (beta chain) was sequenced in a study of regulatory T cells in long-lasting Graves disease. Looked up from germline, CDR1 is SGHDT and CDR2 is YYEEEE. This CDR3 comprises 13 residues. V was clipped by 4 bases and J by 2 bases, with 10 bases between them. With iRepertoire HTBI primers and Arm-PCR of CDR3 regions, TCR beta libraries were built. Using its own MiXCR run on the multiplex PCR reads, TCRdb lists one record per CDR3 protein. This table has around 240,000 distinct CDR3 sequences, about 18% appearing once. Study-wide results and limits: Patients with persistent Graves' had lower TCR diversity than newly diagnosed patients. Segments TRBV28, TRBJ1-2 and TRBJ2-5 showed preferential usage in persistent disease.

This clonotype was seen only a few times. Its antigen is as yet unknown. The time point is: newly diagnosed GD, antithyroid drugs for less than 3 months. The authors made the TCR library using RNA they extracted from PBMCs. These same records also appear under a second study, on T cells in Graves' hyperthyroidism and ophthalmopathy.

The sample was peripheral blood mononuclear cells (PBMCs), taken at new diagnosis, from a patient treated with antithyroid drugs. The chain couples TRBV5-6 to TRBJ2-7; no definite D call. The TCR was taken from a woman aged 25 to 39 with Graves disease. The DNA of the CDR3 is TGTGCCAGCAGCCGACTGGCAGCCTACGAGCAGTACTTC. Translated, it gives CASSRLAAYEQYF.